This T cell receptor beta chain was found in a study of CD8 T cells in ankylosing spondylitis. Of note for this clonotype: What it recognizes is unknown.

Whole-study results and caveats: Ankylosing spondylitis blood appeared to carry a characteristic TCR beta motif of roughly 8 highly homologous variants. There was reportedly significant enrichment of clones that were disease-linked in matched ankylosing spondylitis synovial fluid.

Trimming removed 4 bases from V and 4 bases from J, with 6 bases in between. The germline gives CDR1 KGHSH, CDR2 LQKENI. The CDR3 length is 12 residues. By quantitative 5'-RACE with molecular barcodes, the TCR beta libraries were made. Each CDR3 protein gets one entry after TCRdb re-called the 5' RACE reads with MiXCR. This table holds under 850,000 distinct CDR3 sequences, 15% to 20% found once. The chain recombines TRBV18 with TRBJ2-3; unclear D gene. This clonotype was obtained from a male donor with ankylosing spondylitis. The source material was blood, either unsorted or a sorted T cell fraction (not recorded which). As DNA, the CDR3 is TGTGCCAGCTCACTGACCCCAGATACGCAGTATTTT. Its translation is CASSLTPDTQYF.